This T cell receptor beta chain was recorded in a study of T cells in Graves' hyperthyroidism and ophthalmopathy (dated by TCRdb to about 2019). As for the study more broadly: Peripheral blood was sampled at the time of initial diagnosis, prior to any treatment. To identify TCR V-J signatures that set the groups apart, the researchers used a discovery cohort of 90 to 100 patients, made up of fewer than 50 with Graves' ophthalmopathy and around 58 with stable Graves' hyperthyroidism. Prospective prediction of ophthalmopathy was tested in an independent validation cohort of some 20 hyperthyroidism patients and approximately 17 patients who later progressed to ophthalmopathy. The roughly 99 discovery patients were divided at random into training and test sets in a 7:3 ratio. In about 6 Graves' hyperthyroidism patients, the study also compared T-cell repertoires from thyroid tissue with T-cell repertoires from blood. Following sampling, methimazole starting at 30 mg daily was given to hyperthyroidism patients, and high-dose intravenous methylprednisolone was given to ophthalmopathy patients. TCR Vbeta CDR3 sequencing of 140 or so peripheral blood samples (approximately 44 ophthalmopathy, about 80 hyperthyroidism and approximately 17 progressor patients) is reported in the paper. What the work shows at the level of the full study, not this receptor alone: In validation, progression to ophthalmopathy was predicted by the model with 70.59% sensitivity and around 75% specificity, a median of roughly 6 months before onset. Blood samples also contained most of the expanded thyroid clonotypes (frequency above 0.001), which suggests that blood repertoires may reflect thyroid immune responses. Ophthalmopathy was separated from stable hyperthyroidism by a 13 V-J signature model, with approximately 85% sensitivity and 81% to 82% specificity obtained in cross-validation and 80%/75% obtained in testing. Sample size was not statistically predetermined, and investigators were not blinded to group allocation.

The CDR1 and CDR2 encoded by the germline V gene are SNHLY and FYNNEI. Unmatched junction bases come to 7, with V trimmed by 6 bases and J by 5 bases. The CDR3 measures 15 amino acids from cysteine to phenylalanine. Just CDR3 DNA is preserved here, 45 bases in frame from base 1. The TCR beta CDR3 regions were amplified from the RNA transcripts. For the first round of RT-PCR on the TCR CDR3, the HTBI primer set was used together with the Qiagen OneStep RT-PCR kit. A second multiplex PCR round built the libraries, followed by size selection and purification. Sequencing of the libraries was done on an Illumina HiSeq2000 using paired-end 100 bp reads. Per the authors' processing: Raw data were processed with SOAPnuke, discarding reads with adapters, uncalled bases, mean Phred below 15, or no exact constant-primer or identifier match. High-quality paired reads were merged with COPE v1.2.5, and unique nucleotide sequences were defined as clonotypes. Clonotypes were aligned to IMGT TRBV, TRBD and TRBJ reference segments using MiTCR v1.1. The analysis was restricted to V-J combinations with a frequency above 0.0001, which together covered approximately 99% of the repertoires. The TCS score was defined as F50 (clonal expansion) divided by E x V (chaos), with BLOSUM62-based TCRdist calculated between CDR3 peptides within each V-J. Welch's t-statistics and random forest reduced just over 500 V-J features to 13, which were used in a naive Bayes classifier (R e1071). The public reads were quality trimmed at Q25 with fastp and then assembled into clones with MiXCR by TCRdb, keeping productive beta chains. CDR3 protein sequences are deduplicated, and each keeps its most common genes and DNA. TCRdb's processing, not the study's, gives the V and J calls here. The sample includes 130,000 or so distinct CDR3 sequences, with 22% observed a single time. The ten largest account for around two thirds of the sample.

Worth noting for this clonotype: Its antigen has not been determined. No much larger clone exists at a distance of one base, and base qualities are not known.

Hyperthyroidism patients were newly diagnosed, with disease duration under 2 months, and aged 18 to 65 years. Patients with uncontrolled infections, other autoimmune diseases, pregnancy or lactation were excluded. Diagnoses were established on the basis of clinical symptoms, serum thyroxine and TRAb, thyroid ultrasound, and orbital computed tomography. For progressor patients, blood was drawn at the first diagnosis of hyperthyroidism, before any ophthalmopathy symptoms had appeared. PBMCs were isolated from 10 ml of fresh peripheral blood by Ficoll-Paque density gradient centrifugation. Progressor patients were first diagnosed with Graves' hyperthyroidism and then developed ophthalmopathy during follow-up. Total RNA was extracted using Trizol reagent, and RNA quality was assessed on an Agilent 2100 Bioanalyzer.

The sequenced sample was blood. The clonotype comes from a woman aged 45-60 years with Graves' hyperthyroidism that later progressed to Graves' ophthalmopathy. The sequence is built from TRBV2 and TRBJ2-7, and 13 bases in between align with TRBD2. The DNA is as follows: TGTGCCAGCAGCCGACCGGGACTAGCGGGGAACGAGCAGTACTTC. Its translation is CASSRPGLAGNEQYF.